The present T cell receptor beta chain was sequenced within a study of T-cell memory formation after mild COVID-19. Germline loops: CDR1 MNHNY, CDR2 SVGAGI (reference sequence). Trimming took off 7 bases at V and 10 bases at J, with 23 bases between the two ends. The CDR3 totals 16 residues. With constant-segment primers, 5'RACE yielded cDNA libraries of TCR alpha and TCR beta that carried sample barcodes and UMIs. TCRdb re-called the 5' RACE reads through MiXCR, storing one row per CDR3 protein. The sample has roughly 560,000 distinct CDR3 sequences, roughly 22% seen once; the top ten hold around an eighth.

The sample was PBMCs or a T cell subset sorted from them (not recorded which). The V call is TRBV6-6, the J call TRBJ1-6; TRBD1 might be the D (5 bases). The TCR originated in an adult woman who had mild COVID-19 (a few samples of this study predate the infection). Cell type and time point are not known. CDR3 sequence reads: CASNRGRDPVSSPLHF. CDR3 DNA: TGTGCCAGCAATCGTGGCAGGGATCCCGTCAGCTCACCCCTCCACTTT.